The subject of this entry is one TCR beta chain. These data originate in a study of blood T cell repertoires in COVID-19. Study overall: There were acute and convalescent COVID-19 samples, and they came from the United States, Italy and Spain. From T cells, B-cell-depleted T cells, or PBMCs came the material, which was cDNA or gDNA.

In the source study's methods: Estimation of nucleated cell counts was performed using reference gene primer amplification. Sequenced by immunoSEQ multiplex PCR; TCRdb stores in-frame clones only, minus some. From that table come the V and J calls and clone size; the DNA was used to work out D and trimming. The profile covers fewer than 40,000 clones, with 65% to 80% appearing a single time and about 2.1% taken by the ten largest. The sequenced material came from peripheral blood. This clonotype was sampled from a man aged 55 to 70 with active COVID-19.

The CDR3 bases are TGTGCCACCAGCGACGACAGGGAGAACACTGAAGCTTTCTTT. Amino acid sequence: CATSDDRENTEAFF. The chain combines TRBV15 with TRBJ1-1; 7 nucleotides align to TRBD1. The CDR3 runs to 14 residues. Germline assignment: CDR1 LNHNV and CDR2 YYDKDF (reference sequence). Trimming took 5 bases from V and 1 from J; bases not matched to a gene: 4. The entire variable domain, with the rest obtained from reference TRBV15 and TRBJ1-1, is as follows: DAMVIQNPRYQVTQFGKPVTLSCSQTLNHNVMYWYQQKSSQAPKLLFHYYDKDFNNEADTPDNFQSRRPNTSFCFLDIRSPGLGDTAMYLCATSDDRENTEAFFGQGTRLTVV.